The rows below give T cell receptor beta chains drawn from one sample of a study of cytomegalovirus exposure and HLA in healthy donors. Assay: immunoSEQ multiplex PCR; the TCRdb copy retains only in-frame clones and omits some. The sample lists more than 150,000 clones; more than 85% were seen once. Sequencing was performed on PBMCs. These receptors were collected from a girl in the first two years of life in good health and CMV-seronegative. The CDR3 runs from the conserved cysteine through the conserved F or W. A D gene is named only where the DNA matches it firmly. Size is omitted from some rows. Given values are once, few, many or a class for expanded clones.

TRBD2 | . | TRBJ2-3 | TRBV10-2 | CASFGRGGTDTQYF | TGCGCCAGCTTCGGGCGGGGGGGCACAGATACGCAGTATTTT
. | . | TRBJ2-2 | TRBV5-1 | CASSLASATQTPSGELFF | TGCGCCAGCAGCTTGGCTAGCGCGACCCAAACCCCATCCGGGGAGCTGTTTTTT
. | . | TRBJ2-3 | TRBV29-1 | CSGAESTDTQYF | TGCAGCGGAGCGGAAAGCACAGATACGCAGTATTTT
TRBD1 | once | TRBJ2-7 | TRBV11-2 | CASSSHRGTAYEQYF | TGTGCCAGCAGCTCCCACCGAGGGACAGCTTACGAGCAGTACTTC
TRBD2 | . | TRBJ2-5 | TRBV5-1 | CASSFSGSLEETQYF | TGCGCCAGCAGCTTTAGCGGGAGCTTGGAAGAGACCCAGTACTTC
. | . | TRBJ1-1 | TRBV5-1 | CASSLGPVNTEAFF | TGCGCCAGCAGCTTGGGTCCGGTGAACACTGAAGCTTTCTTT
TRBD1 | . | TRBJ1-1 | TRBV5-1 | CASSLGGQLNTEAFF | TGCGCCAGCAGCTTGGGGGGACAGCTGAACACTGAAGCTTTCTTT
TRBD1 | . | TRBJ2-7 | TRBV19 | CATTGVRHEQYF | TGTGCCACGACAGGGGTTAGACACGAGCAGTACTTC
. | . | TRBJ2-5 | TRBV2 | CASSSGTPQETQYF | TGTGCCAGCAGCTCCGGGACTCCCCAAGAGACCCAGTACTTC
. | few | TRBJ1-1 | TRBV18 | CASSPRSGQIDTEAFF | TGTGCCAGCTCACCACGTAGTGGACAGATTGACACTGAAGCTTTCTTT
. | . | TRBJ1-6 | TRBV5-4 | CASSLEQGLDSPLHF | TGTGCCAGCAGCTTGGAACAGGGTTTGGATTCACCCCTCCACTTT
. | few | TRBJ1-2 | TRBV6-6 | CASRPPYDSYYGYTF | TGTGCCAGCAGGCCCCCTTACGACAGTTACTATGGCTACACCTTC
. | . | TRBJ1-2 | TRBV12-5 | CASASVVRGYMGGYTF | TGTGCTAGTGCCTCTGTTGTTCGGGGGTATATGGGGGGCTACACCTTC
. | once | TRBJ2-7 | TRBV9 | CASSGEGGTSGEQYF | TGTGCCAGCAGCGGGGAGGGGGGAACGTCCGGCGAGCAGTACTTC
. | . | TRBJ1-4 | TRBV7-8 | CASSSYGATNEKLFF | TGTGCCAGCAGCTCATACGGTGCAACTAATGAAAAACTGTTTTTT
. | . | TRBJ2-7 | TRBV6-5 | CASSYSAGLNYEQYF | TGTGCCAGCAGTTACTCGGCAGGTTTAAATTACGAGCAGTACTTC
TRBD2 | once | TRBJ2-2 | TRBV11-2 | CASSLDPPGGGAGGELFF | TGTGCCAGCAGCTTAGACCCTCCAGGCGGGGGGGCTGGCGGGGAGCTGTTTTTT
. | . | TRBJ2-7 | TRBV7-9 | CASSFSDSSYEQYF | TGTGCCAGCAGCTTCTCCGACTCGTCCTACGAGCAGTACTTC
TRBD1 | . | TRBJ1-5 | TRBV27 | CASMATDREYQPQHF | TGTGCCAGCATGGCTACGGACAGGGAATATCAGCCCCAGCATTTT
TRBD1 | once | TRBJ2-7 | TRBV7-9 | CASSLVGTGRYEQYF | TGTGCCAGCAGCTTAGTGGGGACAGGGCGCTACGAGCAGTACTTC
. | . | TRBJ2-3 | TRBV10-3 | CAISDQGSTDTQYF | TGTGCCATCAGTGACCAGGGCAGCACAGATACGCAGTATTTT
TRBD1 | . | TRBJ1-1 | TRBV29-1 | CSVTGQGAGTSAFF | TGCAGCGTGACGGGACAGGGGGCGGGAACGTCAGCTTTCTTT
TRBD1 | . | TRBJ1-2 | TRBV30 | CAWSLKDRLNYGYTF | TGTGCCTGGAGTCTTAAGGACAGGCTCAACTATGGCTACACCTTC
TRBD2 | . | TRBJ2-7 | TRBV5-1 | CASSFGGSGVSEQYF | TGCGCCAGCAGCTTCGGCGGGAGTGGGGTAAGCGAGCAGTACTTC
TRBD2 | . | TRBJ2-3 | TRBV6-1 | CASSALTSGTDTQYF | TGTGCCAGCAGTGCCTTGACTAGCGGAACAGATACGCAGTATTTT
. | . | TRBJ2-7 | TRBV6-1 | CASSPKGVTYEQYF | TGTGCCAGCAGTCCCAAGGGGGTAACCTACGAGCAGTACTTC
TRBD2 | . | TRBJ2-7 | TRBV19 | CASSIGTSGPLSYEQYF | TGTGCCAGTAGTATAGGGACTAGCGGACCCCTCTCCTACGAGCAGTACTTC
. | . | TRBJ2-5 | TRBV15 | CATSRGGETQYF | TGTGCCACCAGCAGAGGAGGGGAGACCCAGTACTTC
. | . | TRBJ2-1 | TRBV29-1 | CSVLRGTINEQFF | TGCAGCGTACTTAGAGGGACAATCAATGAGCAGTTCTTC
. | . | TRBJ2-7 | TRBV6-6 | CASSYPGQGSTYEQYF | TGTGCCAGCAGTTACCCCGGGCAGGGATCCACCTACGAGCAGTACTTC
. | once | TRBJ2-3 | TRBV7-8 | CASSFGAQGPLSSTDTQYF | TGTGCCAGCAGCTTCGGGGCGCAGGGGCCATTATCTAGCACAGATACGCAGTATTTT
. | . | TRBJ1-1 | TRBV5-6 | CASSLTNTEAFF | TGTGCCAGCAGCTTGACAAACACTGAAGCTTTCTTT
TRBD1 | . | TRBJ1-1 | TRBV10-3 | CAISEFGQGARGAFF | TGTGCCATCAGTGAGTTTGGACAGGGGGCGCGGGGAGCTTTCTTT
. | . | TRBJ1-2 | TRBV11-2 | CASSPSGQLYGYTF | TGTGCCAGCAGCCCGAGCGGGCAGCTCTATGGCTACACCTTC
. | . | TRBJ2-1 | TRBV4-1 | CASSQDLVASYNEQFF | TGCGCCAGCAGCCAAGATCTTGTGGCATCGTACAATGAGCAGTTCTTC
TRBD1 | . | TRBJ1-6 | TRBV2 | CASSVTGGNSPLHF | TGTGCCAGCAGTGTTACAGGGGGGAATTCACCCCTCCACTTT